Presented here are 25 T cell receptor beta chains from one specimen sequenced in a study of beta chain features in type 1 diabetes. The isolated RNA, all of it, was reverse transcribed, so expressed TCRB transcripts were what got sequenced. TCRdb's table, derived via immunoSEQ multiplex PCR, lists solely in-frame clones and lacks some. The repertoire includes more than 130,000 clones, 6.9% of them detected once, and about 1.4% sits in the top ten. The sequencing sample was made of central memory CD4+ T cells from blood. The source is a woman aged 25 to 39 in good health.

This clone showed up many times. The chain has TRBV2 and TRBJ2-5; perhaps TRBD1 as D (6 bases). Per germline, CDR1 SNHLY and CDR2 FYNNEI. The CDR3 contains 13 residues. V dropped 6 bases and J dropped 2 bases, with 10 bases sitting between them. The CDR3 protein is CASRVDRQETQYF. For the CDR3, the DNA is TGTGCCAGCAGAGTCGACAGGCAAGAGACCCAGTACTTC.

The rearrangement uses TRBV6-5 and TRBJ1-3, with D uncertain. This CDR3 comprises 14 residues. The germline gives CDR1 MNHEY, CDR2 SVGAGI. V lost 2 bases and J lost 0, with 5 bases in between. CDR3 bases: TGTGCCAGCAGTTACGGCCTCTCTGGAAACACCATATATTTT. The encoded protein is CASSYGLSGNTIYF.

This clone was picked up a small number of times. Here the CDR3 reads CSVAPQRESTEAFF. The CDR3 DNA reads as TGCAGCGTTGCCCCCCAGCGGGAAAGCACTGAAGCTTTCTTT. This chain joins TRBV29-1 and TRBJ1-1; D remains unclear. The germline V gene encodes CDR1 SQVTM and CDR2 ANQGSEA. Trimming left V 4 bases short and J 4 bases short, with 16 bases between. The CDR3 is 14 residues long. The whole variable domain, remainder taken from reference TRBV29-1 and TRBJ1-1, is SAVISQKPSRDICQRGTSLTIQCQVDSQVTMMFWYRQQPGQSLTLIATANQGSEATYESGFVIDKFPISRPNLTFSTLTVSNMSPEDSSIYLCSVAPQRESTEAFFGQGTRLTVV.

This clone occurred a few times. The chain uses TRBV5-4 and TRBJ1-5, with a possible D match to TRBD1 (6 bases). Trimming stripped 4 bases from V and 6 bases from J, with 14 bases between. The CDR3 extends over 14 amino acids. CDR1 is SGHNT, CDR2 YYREEE, per germline (reference sequence). CDR3 amino acids: CASSQGGGSQPQHF. The DNA for the CDR3 is TGTGCCAGCAGCCAAGGGGGGGGCAGTCAGCCCCAGCATTTT.

This rearrangement joins TRBV4-1 to TRBJ1-2; the D gene is possibly TRBD1 (5 bases). Trimming took 1 base from V and 1 from J, leaving 13 bases between them. Germline values: CDR1 MGHRA, CDR2 YSYEKL. The CDR3 loop spans 16 amino acids. The chain's CDR3 is CASSQASAGINYGYTF. CDR3 coding DNA: TGCGCCAGCAGCCAAGCTTCGGCAGGGATTAACTATGGCTACACCTTC.

There are a few counts of this clone. V and J are TRBV28 and TRBJ1-2, with TRBD1 identical over 7 bases. The CDR3 runs to 16 residues. The V gene's germline CDR1 is MDHEN and CDR2 SYDVKM. V trimming: 6 bases; J trimming: 5 bases; junction bases outside the gene matches: 15. CDR3 sequence reads: CASSRWDKGQAYGYTF. The CDR3 DNA reads TGTGCCAGCAGCCGATGGGATAAAGGACAGGCGTATGGCTACACCTTC.

At least ten counts were recorded for this clone. This rearrangement joins TRBV4-2 to TRBJ2-5; 9 bases align to TRBD2. Germline CDR1 and CDR2: LGHNA and YNFKEQ. Trimming removed 3 bases from V and 9 bases from J; junction bases left unmatched: 5. The CDR3 length is 13 residues. As DNA, the CDR3 is TGTGCCAGCAGCCAGGGACTAGCTCAGGCCCAGTACTTC. Protein product: CASSQGLAQAQYF.

The chain joins TRBV4-1 to TRBJ2-7; 7 nucleotides match TRBD1. The CDR3 runs 15 residues. The germline CDR1 and CDR2 sequences are MGHRA and YSYEKL. With V trimmed by 3 bases and J by 4 bases, 9 bases remained unmatched. CDR3: CASSQAGQEMYEQYF. The CDR3 DNA reads as TGCGCCAGCAGCCAGGCCGGACAGGAGATGTACGAGCAGTACTTC.

J is TRBJ2-7 and V is TRBV6-1; possibly TRBD1 for D (5 bases). The CDR3 loop spans 14 amino acids. From germline, CDR1 is MNHNS and CDR2 SASEGT. V shed 11 bases and J shed 2 bases, with 19 bases lying between them. The CDR3 region has the DNA TGTGCCTGCCAGGGCCGACCCTCTCCCTACGAGCAGTACTTC. It yields the protein CACQGRPSPYEQYF.

This chain joins TRBV7-3 and TRBJ2-7, with 8 bases identical to TRBD1. Germline V gene data show CDR1 as SGHTA and CDR2 as FQGTGA. The V and J ends lost 2 bases and 3 bases, in that order; junction bases with no gene match: 9. The CDR3 has 16 residues. The CDR3 sequence is CASSLVDRVDFYEQYF. The CDR3 nucleotides read TGTGCCAGCAGCTTAGTGGACAGGGTGGATTTCTACGAGCAGTACTTC. Based on the CDR3 plus reference TRBV7-3 and TRBJ2-7, the full variable domain is GAGVSQTPSNKVTEKGKYVELRCDPISGHTALYWYRQSLGQGPEFLIYFQGTGAADDSGLPNDRFFAVRPEGSVSTLKIQRTERGDSAVYLCASSLVDRVDFYEQYFGPGTRLTVT.

This chain connects TRBV5-1 to TRBJ1-2, with D maybe TRBD1 (5 bases). The V end was cut by 6 bases, the J end by 8 bases, with 20 bases between. Looked up from germline, CDR1 is SGHRS and CDR2 is YFSETQ. CDR3 length: 14 residues. This CDR3 is CASKTDETMYGYTF. The DNA of the CDR3 is TGCGCCAGCAAGACAGACGAAACTATGTACGGCTACACCTTC.

This clone was seen only a few times. V is TRBV6-5 and J is TRBJ2-5; TRBD2 agrees at 10 bases. CDR1 is MNHEY and CDR2 is SVGAGI in the germline V gene. The CDR3 contains 15 residues. V lost 6 bases to trimming and J lost 5 bases; unmatched junction nucleotides: 9. CDR3 nucleotides: TGTGCCAGCAGCCGTAGCGGGAGGACGGGGGAGACCCAGTACTTC. The encoded protein is CASSRSGRTGETQYF.

This clone was detected a few times. At one end, the junction sequence differs from germline, possibly due to a read error. The V call is TRBV7-7, the J call TRBJ2-1; 14 bases are a match to TRBD2. This CDR3 comprises 15 residues. In germline, CDR1 is SSHAT, CDR2 FNYEAQ (reference sequence). Written as DNA, the CDR3 is TGTGCTAGCAGCTCTGGACTAGCGGGAGGCAATGAGCAGTTCTTC. Its protein product is CASSSGLAGGNEQFF.

The rearrangement joins TRBV21-1 to TRBJ2-5; the table names TRBD1, a call not compared with the DNA. TRBV21-1 is tagged as a pseudogene. The CDR3 contains 16 residues. The CDR3 loop is CASSKGWNRGGETQYF. CDR3 sequence (DNA): TGTGCCAGCAGCAAAGGATGGAACAGGGGCGGAGAGACCCAGTACTTC.

This clone was picked up a small number of times. This chain connects TRBV7-2 to TRBJ1-1; D is possibly TRBD1 (5 bases). V dropped 5 bases and J dropped 4 bases, with 14 bases sitting between them. The CDR3 is 14 residues long. Looked up from germline, CDR1 is SGHTA and CDR2 is FQGNSA. The CDR3 is CASSPTEMGTEAFF. The CDR3 DNA reads as TGTGCCAGCAGCCCGACAGAAATGGGCACTGAAGCTTTCTTT.

This clone was seen a few times. The CDR3 DNA follows: TGCAGCGTTGCTAGCGGGTCCTACAATGAGCAGTTCTTC. Its protein product is CSVASGSYNEQFF. The V call is TRBV29-1, the J call TRBJ2-1; the match to TRBD2 covers 8 bases. V trimming: 4 bases; J trimming: 1 base; junction bases outside the gene matches: 0. Germline V gene lookup returns CDR1 SQVTM and CDR2 ANQGSEA. This CDR3 is 13 amino acids long.

This clone has more than one count but fewer than ten. V and J are TRBV7-2 and TRBJ2-7; D unclear. V was trimmed by 1 base and J by 9 bases, leaving 10 bases between them. The CDR3 loop spans 12 amino acids. Germline V lookup: CDR1 SGHTA, CDR2 FQGNSA. The CDR3 nucleotides read TGTGCCAGCAGCTTAGGTGTGTCGGGGCAGTACTTC. It encodes CASSLGVSGQYF.

This clone was counted a few times. This chain connects TRBV29-1 to TRBJ2-5, with 8 bases identical to TRBD1. The CDR3 loop spans 12 amino acids. V was clipped by 6 bases and J by 3 bases; unmatched bases: 3. Germline V gene sequence: CDR1 SQVTM, CDR2 ANQGSEA. The CDR3 loop reads CSVDRGEETQYF. Here the CDR3 DNA reads TGCAGCGTCGACAGGGGAGAAGAGACCCAGTACTTC.

The genes are TRBV7-2 and TRBJ2-5; the D is unclear. CDR1 is SGHTA and CDR2 is FQGNSA in the germline V gene. The CDR3 contains 11 residues. Trimming cost V 4 bases and J 5 bases, with 5 bases left between them. Here the CDR3 reads CASSSMETQYF. The DNA of the CDR3 is TGTGCCAGCAGCTCAATGGAGACCCAGTACTTC.

This clone was seen more than once but under ten times. This chain links TRBV28 with TRBJ2-7; the match to TRBD1 covers 9 bases. The CDR3 loop spans 14 amino acids. V lost 5 bases, J lost 4 bases, and 6 bases stayed unmatched. Germline-derived CDR1 and CDR2 are MDHEN and SYDVKM. CDR3 coding DNA: TGTGCCAGCAGTCCCGGGACAGGGCTTTACGAGCAGTACTTC. Protein: CASSPGTGLYEQYF.

Ten or more counts support this clone. Here the CDR3 DNA reads TGTGCCAGCAGCCTGGGACTAGCGGGAGACTCTGGGGCCAACGTCCTGACTTTC. This codes for CASSLGLAGDSGANVLTF. The chain links TRBV4-2 to TRBJ2-6; 14 bases are a match to TRBD2. Losses at the gene ends were 4 bases for V and 0 bases for J; bases not matched to a gene: 2. The CDR3 length is 18 residues. Germline V gene data show CDR1 as LGHNA and CDR2 as YNFKEQ.

The chain uses TRBV6-1 and TRBJ1-5; 11 nucleotides match TRBD1. There are 15 residues in the CDR3. V gave up 3 bases and J gave up 6 bases; unmatched junction bases: 4. The germline V gene encodes CDR1 MNHNS and CDR2 SASEGT. The CDR3 coding sequence is TGTGCCAGCAGTGATGGACAGGGGGCGAGTCAGCCCCAGCATTTT. Its translation is CASSDGQGASQPQHF.

J is TRBJ1-2 and V is TRBV28; 9 nucleotides line up with TRBD1. The J segment lost 4 bases and the V segment lost 7 bases, leaving 7 bases of the junction unmatched. Germline CDR1 MDHEN, CDR2 SYDVKM. The CDR3 sequence is 14 residues long. The CDR3 bases are TGTGCCAGCAAGGCCGCGGGACAGGGCTATGGCTACACCTTC. This translates into CASKAAGQGYGYTF.

The table lists this clone with a few counts. The chain employs TRBV7-9 and TRBJ2-3; 7 nucleotides align to TRBD1. This CDR3 has 18 residues. Germline V gives CDR1 SEHNR, CDR2 FQNEAQ (reference sequence). V shed 4 bases, J shed 5 bases, and the junction held 18 bases outside the gene matches. The CDR3 DNA reads TGTGCCAGCAGCTCCCGACAGGGAATGAACTCGGGCGGAGATACGCAGTATTTT. This translates into CASSSRQGMNSGGDTQYF.

This clone has just a few counts. The gene calls are TRBV11-2 and TRBJ2-5; D possibly corresponds to TRBD2 (6 bases). V gave up 1 base and J gave up 2 bases, with 17 bases separating them. This CDR3 has 17 amino acids. Germline values: CDR1 SGHAT, CDR2 FQNNGV. CDR3 bases: TGTGCCAGCAGCTTAGTGGGCACTGGTGGGGGGCAAGAGACCCAGTACTTC. Translation gives CASSLVGTGGGQETQYF.